Given below is one TCR beta chain in context. The antigen remains undetermined. The same CDR3 can be traced to other DNA sequences in this sample. There were likely unrecorded immune exposures, though donors were nominally healthy when sampled. This specimen comes from a study of cytomegalovirus exposure and HLA in healthy donors. This CDR3 comprises 15 residues. V lost 0 bases and J 2 bases, leaving 7 bases between the germline ends. Germline V gene lookup returns CDR1 SGHTA and CDR2 FQGTGA. PCR employed 60 Vbeta and 13 Jbeta primers. Assay used: immunoSEQ multiplex PCR; TCRdb lists only in-frame clones, some missing. In all, the sample yields nearly 200,000 clones. Whole-study results and caveats: Three CMV-associated chains were confirmed in vitro to be specific for CMV antigens.

V and J are TRBV7-3 and TRBJ2-2; D perhaps matches TRBD1 (6 bases). The clonotype originates from a boy younger than 18 in good health and CMV-seronegative. The sequencing sample was made of PBMCs. This CDR3 reads CASSLTGGNTGELFF. The DNA for the CDR3 is TGTGCCAGCAGCTTAACAGGGGGTAACACCGGGGAGCTGTTTTTT. Full variable domain (outside the CDR3, taken from reference TRBV7-3 and TRBJ2-2): GAGVSQTPSNKVTEKGKYVELRCDPISGHTALYWYRQSLGQGPEFLIYFQGTGAADDSGLPNDRFFAVRPEGSVSTLKIQRTERGDSAVYLCASSLTGGNTGELFFGEGSRLTVL.